This TCR beta chain is drawn from a study of T-cell reconstitution after alpha-beta-depleted transplantation in children. Study-level points and caveats: Alpha-beta T cells present about two months after transplant were reported to originate from several hundred expanded graft clones. By one year post-transplant, T-cell counts and diversity largely arose from T cells that were newly produced.

During its preparation, the TCRbeta library received unique molecular identifiers. TCRdb independently ran MiXCR on the PCR reads; one entry per CDR3 protein. The sample lists about 140,000 distinct CDR3 sequences; 8% to 10% were seen once. The sample holds many counts of this clonotype. Its antigen is unidentified. Germline CDR1 and CDR2: SQVTM and ANQGSEA. Trimming shortened V by 7 bases and J by 4 bases, and 17 bases separated the two germline ends. This CDR3 comprises 14 residues. This sequence originates from a female patient aged 2-10 years who had a stem cell transplant for congenital amegakaryocytic thrombocytopenia, so the T cells may come from the graft donor. Sequencing was performed on PBMCs, mostly from graft donor cells, taken 180 days after TCRalphabeta/CD19-depleted stem cell transplant. The rearrangement links TRBV29-1 to TRBJ2-1; D is perhaps TRBD2 (5 bases). The CDR3 region has the DNA TGCAGCGCCAACAAGGAGGCAGGATACAATGAGCAGTTCTTC. It translates to CSANKEAGYNEQFF.